One sample yielded the 26 T cell receptor beta chains listed below, sequenced in a study of identifying expanded T cells in peripheral blood (dated by TCRdb to 2018 to 2020). The protocol used for the library was the immunoSEQ multiplex PCR assay. Held by TCRdb, this immuneACCESS table contains in-frame sequences only and omits some clones. Under half of the omission traces to an unresolved V gene where checked; the cause of the rest is unknown. The table for this sample lists under 70,000 clones; around 87% of them were counted only once. The leading ten clones occupy less than 5.5% of the sample. Input material: blood. These receptors were collected from a person aged 18 to 70 in good health.

The chain uses TRBV5-1 and TRBJ1-3, with D unresolved. With 0 bases removed from V and 0 bases from J, the gap between germline ends came to 7 bases. CDR1 SGHRS and CDR2 YFSETQ come from the germline V gene. The CDR3 is 15 amino acids. CDR3 in DNA: TGCGCCAGCAGCTTGGATCCGGGCTCTGGAAACACCATATATTTT. It is translated as CASSLDPGSGNTIYF.

The gene calls are TRBV19 and TRBJ2-7; the match to TRBD1 covers 8 bases. V gave up 6 bases and J gave up 4 bases; unmatched junction bases: 14. Germline V gene lookup returns CDR1 LNHDA and CDR2 SQIVND (reference sequence). This CDR3 has 16 amino acids. The CDR3 here is CASSEMGDRGRYEQYF. CDR3 coding DNA: TGTGCCAGTAGCGAGATGGGAGACAGGGGCCGATACGAGCAGTACTTC. Together with reference TRBV19 and TRBJ2-7, the CDR3 gives the full variable domain: DGGITQSPKYLFRKEGQNVTLSCEQNLNHDAMYWYRQDPGQGLRLIYYSQIVNDFQKGDIAEGYSVSREKKESFPLTVTSAQKNPTAFYLCASSEMGDRGRYEQYFGPGTRLTVT.

The chain joins TRBV15 to TRBJ1-3, with TRBD1 matching over 9 bases. This CDR3 region has 18 residues. V lost 0 bases and J lost 2; bases outside the gene matches: 8. Germline assignment: CDR1 LNHNV and CDR2 YYDKDF (reference sequence). The CDR3 nucleotides are TGTGCCACCAGCAGAGATCCTCCGGGACAGGGAGCTGGAAACACCATATATTTT. Protein: CATSRDPPGQGAGNTIYF.

The rearrangement links TRBV5-1 to TRBJ1-1; weak D call: TRBD1 (6 bases). V lost 5 bases and J 10 bases, leaving 21 bases between the germline ends. CDR1 and CDR2 (germline): SGHRS, YFSETQ. This CDR3 spans 14 amino acids. This CDR3 is CASRDGRGSFGAFF. Written as DNA, the CDR3 is TGCGCCAGCAGGGACGGCAGGGGAAGTTTCGGAGCTTTCTTT.

This clone has only one observation. The rearrangement links TRBV27 to TRBJ1-2; 9 positions agree with TRBD1. The germline gives CDR1 MNHEY, CDR2 SMNVEV (reference sequence). The junction had 8 bases not matched to a gene; V was cut back by 4 bases and J by 8 bases. The CDR3 totals 14 residues. CDR3 in DNA: TGTGCCAGCAGTTACAGGACAGGGGAACCGGGCTACACCTTC. Amino acid sequence: CASSYRTGEPGYTF.

The V gene is TRBV2, the J gene TRBJ1-4, with TRBD1 as a possible D gene (6 bases). V dropped 8 bases and J dropped 0 bases, with 10 bases sitting between them. The CDR3 is 14 residues long. CDR1 and CDR2 (germline): SNHLY, FYNNEI. CDR3 sequence (DNA): TGTGCCAGCCTGAGACAGGCAACTAATGAAAAACTGTTTTTT. Protein sequence: CASLRQATNEKLFF.

The chain has TRBV7-2 and TRBJ1-4; D is undetermined. There are 16 residues in the CDR3. Per germline, CDR1 SGHTA and CDR2 FQGNSA. The germline V and J ends were trimmed by 1 base and 6 bases, with 15 bases remaining between them. The CDR3 DNA is TGTGCCAGCAGCTTAGAATCGAGCAGGCGGCATGAAAAACTGTTTTTT. Protein sequence: CASSLESSRRHEKLFF.

The V gene is TRBV30, the J gene TRBJ2-7, with 7 positions matching TRBD1. Germline assignment: CDR1 GTSNPN and CDR2 SVGIG (reference sequence). The V gene end was trimmed by 5 bases and the J gene end by 0 bases; junction bases not matched to a gene: 7. The CDR3 consists of 14 residues. CDR3 in DNA: TGTGCCTGGCTCCGGGACAGTAGCTCCTACGAGCAGTACTTC. Its protein product is CAWLRDSSSYEQYF.

This clone occurred once. This chain uses TRBV30 with TRBJ2-1, with TRBD1 identical over 7 bases. The CDR3 length is 14 residues. Germline CDR1 is GTSNPN and CDR2 is SVGIG (reference sequence). J lost 1 base, V lost 5 bases, and 5 bases had no gene match. The CDR3 is CAWGGQESYNEQFF. DNA for the CDR3: TGTGCCTGGGGTGGACAGGAATCCTACAATGAGCAGTTCTTC. The variable domain in full, completed from reference TRBV30 and TRBJ2-1, reads SQTIHQWPATLVQPVGSPLSLECTVEGTSNPNLYWYRQAAGRGLQLLFYSVGIGQISSEVPQNLSASRPQDRQFILSSKKLLLSDSGFYLCAWGGQESYNEQFFGPGTRLTVL.

The CDR3 DNA reads as TGTGCCAGCAGTGAGCGGGGACATGGAGCTTCACCCCTCCACTTT. It codes for CASSERGHGASPLHF. The chain links TRBV6-4 to TRBJ1-6; D perhaps matches TRBD1 (6 bases). The CDR3 loop spans 15 amino acids. Germline V gene lookup returns CDR1 MRHNA and CDR2 SNTAGT. V was clipped by 3 bases and J by 9 bases, with 15 bases between them.

In DNA, the CDR3 is TGTGCCAGCAGCTCCTTGAGTGGCCCCTACGAGCAGTACTTC. Translating it yields CASSSLSGPYEQYF. The chain carries TRBV27 and TRBJ2-7; D uncertain. Trimming removed 6 bases at V and 2 bases at J, with 14 bases between. Germline CDR1 is MNHEY and CDR2 is SMNVEV (reference sequence). The CDR3 is 14 residues long.

This chain links TRBV7-8 with TRBJ1-3, with 7 positions matching TRBD1. Germline-derived CDR1 and CDR2 are SGHVS and FQNEAQ. The CDR3 covers 16 residues. The V segment lost 2 bases and the J segment 1 base; nucleotides outside the gene matches: 5. CDR3 residues: CASSLRGGRSGNTIYF. CDR3 nucleotide sequence: TGTGCCAGCAGCTTACGAGGGGGCAGGTCTGGAAACACCATATATTTT.

CDR3 bases: TGTGCCAGCGGACTATCCGGGACAGGGAAGCCTAAACTGTTTTTT. It yields the protein CASGLSGTGKPKLFF. The chain recombines TRBV2 with TRBJ1-4; 9 positions match TRBD1. The V segment lost 8 bases and the J segment 11 bases; nucleotides outside the gene matches: 15. The CDR3 is made up of 15 amino acids. Germline values: CDR1 SNHLY, CDR2 FYNNEI.

The rearrangement uses TRBV10-2 and TRBJ1-2; no reliable D call. Trimming shortened V by 6 bases and J by 2 bases, and 13 bases separated the two germline ends. The germline V gene has CDR1 WSHSY and CDR2 SAAADI. The CDR3 has 14 amino acids. This CDR3 is CASRENTANYGYTF. In DNA, the CDR3 is TGCGCCAGCAGGGAAAATACGGCGAACTATGGCTACACCTTC.

The V gene is TRBV30, the J gene TRBJ2-7; 7 bases agree with TRBD2. This CDR3 spans 14 amino acids. Germline CDR1 reads GTSNPN; CDR2 reads SVGIG (reference sequence). Trimming took 1 base from V and 6 from J; bases not matched to a gene: 9. The DNA for the CDR3 is TGTGCCTGGAGTGCAAGCGGGATAAGGGGCGAGCAGTACTTC. The encoded protein is CAWSASGIRGEQYF.

The rearrangement uses TRBV6-4 and TRBJ2-3, with TRBD1 identical over 8 bases. The trim removed 4 bases at V and 5 bases at J, leaving 8 bases unmatched. Germline V lookup: CDR1 MRHNA, CDR2 SNTAGT. This CDR3 contains 15 residues. The CDR3 loop is CASSATGQGGDTQYF. CDR3 nucleotide sequence: TGTGCCAGCAGTGCCACCGGACAGGGAGGAGATACGCAGTATTTT.

This rearrangement joins TRBV28 to TRBJ1-6; 7 bases align to TRBD1. CDR1 and CDR2 from the germline V gene are MDHEN and SYDVKM. The CDR3 spans 16 residues. Losses at the gene ends were 6 bases for V and 6 bases for J; bases not matched to a gene: 11. CDR3 amino acids: CASRQPPGDSNSPLHF. In DNA form, the CDR3 reads TGTGCCAGCAGACAACCCCCCGGGGACAGTAATTCACCCCTCCACTTT.

The chain has TRBV6-1 and TRBJ1-5; 7 positions match TRBD1. The CDR3 totals 14 residues. Losses at the gene ends were 3 bases for V and 4 bases for J; bases not matched to a gene: 3. Germline assignment: CDR1 MNHNS and CDR2 SASEGT. CDR3 sequence reads: CASSDGTENQPQHF. The CDR3, as DNA: TGTGCCAGCAGTGACGGGACAGAGAATCAGCCCCAGCATTTT.

The V call is TRBV4-2, the J call TRBJ2-5; the D call may be TRBD1 or TRBD2 (5 bases each). Trimming stripped 5 bases from V and 10 bases from J, with 17 bases between. The CDR3 is made up of 13 amino acids. Germline V gene lookup returns CDR1 LGHNA and CDR2 YNFKEQ. The chain's CDR3 is CASSLAREQVQYF. In DNA form, the CDR3 reads TGTGCCAGCAGCTTAGCGAGGGAACAGGTCCAGTACTTC.

The CDR3 nucleotides read TGCGCCAGCAGTGAGACGGGACCGAATCAGCCCCAGCATTTT. Amino acids: CASSETGPNQPQHF. V is TRBV10-2 and J is TRBJ1-5, with a weak D call TRBD1 (5 bases). Germline V gene sequence: CDR1 WSHSY, CDR2 SAAADI. The CDR3 contains 14 residues. Trimming took 2 bases from V and 4 from J, leaving 9 bases between them.

The chain joins TRBV5-4 to TRBJ2-5; 11 bases are shared with TRBD2. Germline lookup yields CDR1 SGHNT and CDR2 YYREEE (reference sequence). V lost 6 bases, J lost 4 bases, and 5 bases stayed unmatched. The CDR3 consists of 14 residues. The CDR3 protein is CASNSGRGTETQYF. The CDR3 DNA sequence: TGTGCCAGCAATAGCGGGAGGGGCACAGAGACCCAGTACTTC.

The V call is TRBV27, the J call TRBJ2-1, with unresolved D. V dropped 5 bases and J dropped 9 bases, with 11 bases sitting between them. Per germline, CDR1 MNHEY and CDR2 SMNVEV (reference sequence). CDR3 length: 12 amino acids. The CDR3 DNA sequence: TGTGCCAGCAGTCCCCGTCACAGTGAGCAGTTCTTC. It is translated as CASSPRHSEQFF.

The gene calls are TRBV5-1 and TRBJ2-7; no definite D call. Trimming took off 0 bases at V and 0 bases at J, with 10 bases between the two ends. The CDR3 runs 15 residues. CDR1 and CDR2 (germline): SGHRS, YFSETQ. The CDR3 here is CASSLADHYSYEQYF. The CDR3 region has the DNA TGCGCCAGCAGCTTGGCGGACCACTACTCCTACGAGCAGTACTTC.

The chain employs TRBV5-5 and TRBJ2-7; TRBD1 aligns across 7 bases. The germline gives CDR1 SGHKS, CDR2 YYEKEE (reference sequence). The ends lost 6 bases at V and 0 bases at J; junction bases unmatched: 12. This CDR3 has 16 amino acids. The CDR3 here is CASIRQPGTVSYEQYF. The CDR3, as DNA: TGTGCCAGCATCCGACAACCCGGGACAGTCTCCTACGAGCAGTACTTC.

This clone has just a few counts. The chain is built from TRBV9 and TRBJ1-5; D ambiguous. V was pared by 0 bases and J by 3 bases, with 10 bases between. In germline, CDR1 is SGDLS, CDR2 YYNGEE. The CDR3 contains 15 residues. For the CDR3, the DNA is TGTGCCAGCAGCGTAGACCATACCCCCAATCAGCCCCAGCATTTT. Protein product: CASSVDHTPNQPQHF.

CDR3 coding DNA: TGTGCCAGCAGTTTACAAGGACAGGGGTTGAACACTGAAGCTTTCTTT. This sequence encodes CASSLQGQGLNTEAFF. The J gene is TRBJ1-1, the V gene TRBV28, with TRBD1 identical over 9 bases. This CDR3 has 16 amino acids. Germline V gene data show CDR1 as MDHEN and CDR2 as SYDVKM. With 2 bases clipped from V and 0 bases from J, the junction kept 4 bases outside the gene matches.